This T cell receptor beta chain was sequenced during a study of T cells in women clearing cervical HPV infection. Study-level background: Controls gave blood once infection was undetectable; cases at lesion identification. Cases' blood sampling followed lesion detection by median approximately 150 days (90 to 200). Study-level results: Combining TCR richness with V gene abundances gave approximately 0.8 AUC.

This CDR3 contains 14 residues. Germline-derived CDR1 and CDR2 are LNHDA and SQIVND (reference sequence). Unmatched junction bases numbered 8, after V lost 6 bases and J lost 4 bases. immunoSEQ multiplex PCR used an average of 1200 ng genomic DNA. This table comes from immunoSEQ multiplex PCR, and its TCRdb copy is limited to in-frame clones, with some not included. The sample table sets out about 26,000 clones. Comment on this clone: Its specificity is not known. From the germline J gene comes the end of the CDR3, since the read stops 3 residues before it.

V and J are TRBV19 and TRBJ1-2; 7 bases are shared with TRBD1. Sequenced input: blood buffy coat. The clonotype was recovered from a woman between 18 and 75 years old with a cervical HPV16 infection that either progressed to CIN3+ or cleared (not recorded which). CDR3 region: CASSGAGTVYGYTF. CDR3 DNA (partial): TGTGCCAGTAGCGGCGCCGGGACAGTCTATGGC.